These T cell receptor beta chains were read from a single sample in a study of control samples from healthy donors and cancer patients. Using immunoSEQ multiplex PCR, the repertoire was profiled, and TCRdb retains in-frame clones only, with some absent. The sample gives about 44,000 clones, around 87% of which show up once; about 9.4% is in the top ten. Material for sequencing was PBMCs. These receptors all come from an older woman with lung cancer. CDR3s include the opening cysteine and the closing phenylalanine or tryptophan.

j_gene	len	v_gene	CDR3aa
TRBJ2-1	14	TRBV3-1/TRBV3-2	CASSQDLEHNEQFF
TRBJ2-3	15	TRBV18	CASSPTGRGADTQYF
TRBJ2-2	15	TRBV7-9	CASSFTSLNTGELFF
TRBJ2-1	14	TRBV7-6	CASSLLGSYNEQFF
TRBJ1-1	14	TRBV4-3	CASSQVGQATEAFF
TRBJ1-1	14	TRBV11-2	CASSLRQGLTEAFF
TRBJ1-2	12	TRBV30	CAWRQGARGYTF
TRBJ2-1	16	TRBV7-2	CASSYGTDPIINEQFF
TRBJ1-2	18	TRBV24-1	CATSDPGGQRDANYGYTF
TRBJ1-1	15	TRBV25-1	CASSAPAHGHTEAFF
TRBJ2-3	11	TRBV28	CASRHTDTQYF
TRBJ2-5	19	TRBV10-1	CASSESAAGQRPILTTQYF
TRBJ1-4	17	TRBV4-1	CASSQLGSGGRVEKLFF
TRBJ2-3	13	TRBV6-4	CASSDSMGDTQYF
TRBJ1-2	14	TRBV13	CASSPRTGGYGYTF
TRBJ2-1	14	TRBV11-3	CASSLATAPNEQFF
TRBJ2-7	14	TRBV15	CATSLRGGVGEQYF
TRBJ2-5	13	TRBV7-3	CASSQLAGETQYF
TRBJ1-2	11	TRBV4-1	CASSSVYGYTF
TRBJ2-2	15	TRBV11-2	CASSSRTAFTGELFF
TRBJ2-1	14	TRBV20-1	CSASGLAGNNEQFF
TRBJ1-4	13	TRBV24-1	CATRARDKEKLFF
TRBJ1-2	14	TRBV13	CASSSGQYNYGYTF
TRBJ2-7	14	TRBV6-6	CASSYSGQDYEQYF
TRBJ2-7	16	TRBV19	CASSIVAGQIIYEQYF
TRBJ1-2	16	TRBV13	CASSSGRGEGIYGYTF
TRBJ2-6	17	TRBV28	CASSWDRGHSGANVLTF
TRBJ1-2	14	TRBV5-5	CASSWEGQGYGHTF
TRBJ2-2	16	TRBV3-1/TRBV3-2	CASSQSRGVNTGELFF
TRBJ1-5	15	TRBV30	CAWSYPRDRNQPQHF
TRBJ2-6	17	TRBV29-1	CSVDRWQGGSGANVLTF
TRBJ2-7	13	TRBV11-2	CASSPGQGYEQYF
TRBJ2-7	15	TRBV5-1	CASSLVTEGNYEQYF
TRBJ2-3	14	TRBV6-5	CASNPGLGGDTQYF
TRBJ1-1	13	TRBV7-3	CASSPEVNTEAFF
TRBJ1-1	13	TRBV6-6	CASSSTGETEAFF
TRBJ2-3	12	TRBV7-3	CASSPGGDTQYF
TRBJ1-2	17	TRBV5-6	CASSFGLFGEPNYGYTF
TRBJ2-5	16	TRBV5-1	CASSKGTGDGEETQYF